Listed below are T cell receptor beta chains from one sample, sequenced in a study of CD8 T cells in ankylosing spondylitis. TCRdb called the 5' RACE reads again in MiXCR, with one record for every CDR3 protein. Altogether 150,000 or so distinct CDR3 sequences are present, about 18% being singletons, with the ten largest covering over 7.5%. Specimen: blood, either unsorted or a sorted T cell fraction (not recorded which). These receptors all stem from a male donor with ankylosing spondylitis or in good health (not recorded which). Both conserved end residues are part of each CDR3. D genes are given only for firm matches. Size is omitted from some rows. Given values are once, few, many or a class for expanded clones.

D gene: -
V gene: TRBV9
J gene: TRBJ2-3
clone size: -
CDR3 DNA: TGTGCCAGCAGCCCAAGAGGGGGGCGCACAGATACGCAGTATTTT
CDR3 protein: CASSPRGGRTDTQYF

D gene: -
V gene: TRBV12-3/TRBV12-4
J gene: TRBJ2-3
clone size: -
CDR3 DNA: TGTGCCAGCAGCTGGGCGGGACACACAGATACGCAGTATTTT
CDR3 protein: CASSWAGHTDTQYF

D gene: -
V gene: TRBV30
J gene: TRBJ2-7
clone size: -
CDR3 DNA: TGTGCCTGGAGTGGGCTAGCCTACGAGCAGTACTTC
CDR3 protein: CAWSGLAYEQYF

D gene: TRBD2
V gene: TRBV2
J gene: TRBJ2-1
clone size: -
CDR3 DNA: TGTGCCGGCGCTGGTTTGTCTAGCGGGATCTACAATGAGCAGTTCTTC
CDR3 protein: CAGAGLSSGIYNEQFF

D gene: TRBD1
V gene: TRBV29-1
J gene: TRBJ1-2
clone size: -
CDR3 DNA: TGCAGCGTTCTGACAGGGACTACTGGCTACACCTTC
CDR3 protein: CSVLTGTTGYTF

D gene: -
V gene: TRBV5-1
J gene: TRBJ2-7
clone size: -
CDR3 DNA: TGCGCCAGCAGCTCACCACCCACCTACGAGCAGTACTTC
CDR3 protein: CASSSPPTYEQYF

D gene: -
V gene: TRBV28
J gene: TRBJ2-3
clone size: -
CDR3 DNA: TGTGCCAGCAGCCTAGAAGGGGGAAGAACAGATACGCAGTATTTT
CDR3 protein: CASSLEGGRTDTQYF

D gene: -
V gene: TRBV7-2
J gene: TRBJ1-1
clone size: -
CDR3 DNA: TGTGCCAGCAGCTTAGCGATAAGCACTGAAGCTTTCTTT
CDR3 protein: CASSLAISTEAFF

D gene: -
V gene: TRBV30
J gene: TRBJ1-6
clone size: few
CDR3 DNA: TGTGCCTGCAATGCGCTCTATAATTCACCCCTCCACTTT
CDR3 protein: CACNALYNSPLHF

D gene: -
V gene: TRBV7-8
J gene: TRBJ1-5
clone size: many
CDR3 DNA: TGTGCCAGCAGCTTAGGGACAGCTAACAATCAGCCCCAGCATTTT
CDR3 protein: CASSLGTANNQPQHF

D gene: -
V gene: TRBV5-1
J gene: TRBJ1-2
clone size: few
CDR3 DNA: TGCGCCAGCAGCGAAAAGAGCAGGCCGGAGTGCTACACCTTC
CDR3 protein: CASSEKSRPECYTF

D gene: TRBD2
V gene: TRBV2
J gene: TRBJ2-1
clone size: -
CDR3 DNA: TGTGCCAGCATCCGGACTAGCTCTTATGAGCAGTTCTTC
CDR3 protein: CASIRTSSYEQFF

D gene: -
V gene: TRBV6-1
J gene: TRBJ2-3
clone size: many
CDR3 DNA: TGTGCCAGCACCCCCAGAACGGCAGATACGCAGTATTTT
CDR3 protein: CASTPRTADTQYF

D gene: -
V gene: TRBV7-9
J gene: TRBJ2-1
clone size: -
CDR3 DNA: TGTGCCAGCAGCTTAGCGCACCCCCGTCCGTTCTTC
CDR3 protein: CASSLAHPRPFF

D gene: -
V gene: TRBV12-3/TRBV12-4
J gene: TRBJ2-5
clone size: -
CDR3 DNA: TGTGCCAGCAGTTTTGAGACAGCTCACCAGTACTTC
CDR3 protein: CASSFETAHQYF

D gene: -
V gene: TRBV5-1
J gene: TRBJ1-2
clone size: -
CDR3 DNA: TGCGCCAGCAGCTTGACAGGGTCCCCCTCCTATGGCTACACCTTC
CDR3 protein: CASSLTGSPSYGYTF

D gene: TRBD2
V gene: TRBV5-6
J gene: TRBJ2-1
clone size: -
CDR3 DNA: TGTGCCAGCAGCTCTCTAGCGGGAAATAATGAGCAGTTCTTC
CDR3 protein: CASSSLAGNNEQFF

D gene: -
V gene: TRBV9
J gene: TRBJ2-3
clone size: many
CDR3 DNA: TGTGCCAGCAGCCTCCTCGGGGGCCAATCAGATACGCAGTATTTT
CDR3 protein: CASSLLGGQSDTQYF

D gene: -
V gene: TRBV5-1
J gene: TRBJ1-1
clone size: many
CDR3 DNA: TGCGCCAGCACGGGCCATGCGGGCACTGAAGCTTTCTTT
CDR3 protein: CASTGHAGTEAFF

D gene: TRBD1
V gene: TRBV30
J gene: TRBJ2-1
clone size: -
CDR3 DNA: TGTGCCTGGAGTGTCCCTGGACAGGGGGATCATGAGCAGTTCTTC
CDR3 protein: CAWSVPGQGDHEQFF

D gene: TRBD2
V gene: TRBV24-1
J gene: TRBJ2-1
clone size: -
CDR3 DNA: TGTGCCACCAGTGAAACGGGACTAGCGGGAGGCAATGAGCAGTTCTTC
CDR3 protein: CATSETGLAGGNEQFF

D gene: -
V gene: TRBV6-5
J gene: TRBJ1-2
clone size: many
CDR3 DNA: TGTGCCAGCAGTTTCGGCAGGGCGAACTATGGCTACACCTTC
CDR3 protein: CASSFGRANYGYTF

D gene: -
V gene: TRBV20-1
J gene: TRBJ2-7
clone size: many
CDR3 DNA: TGCAGTGCTCCTAGGGGCTCCTACGAGCAGTACTTC
CDR3 protein: CSAPRGSYEQYF

D gene: TRBD2
V gene: TRBV29-1
J gene: TRBJ2-1
clone size: many
CDR3 DNA: TGCAGCGTTGAGCTGGGAGTGGGCGCGGGAGCCCTCAATGAGCAGTTCTTC
CDR3 protein: CSVELGVGAGALNEQFF

D gene: -
V gene: TRBV24-1
J gene: TRBJ1-4
clone size: many
CDR3 DNA: TGTGCCACCAGTGATGGTTCGGCGGCTAATGAAAAACTGTTTTTT
CDR3 protein: CATSDGSAANEKLFF

D gene: -
V gene: TRBV28
J gene: TRBJ2-7
clone size: few
CDR3 DNA: TGTGCCAGCAGTGGTATTCCCTACGAGCAGTACTTC
CDR3 protein: CASSGIPYEQYF

D gene: -
V gene: TRBV24-1
J gene: TRBJ2-2
clone size: -
CDR3 DNA: TGTGCCACCCGGGAATCGAACACCGGGGAGCTGTTTTTT
CDR3 protein: CATRESNTGELFF

D gene: TRBD2
V gene: TRBV7-2
J gene: TRBJ2-3
clone size: few
CDR3 DNA: TGTGCCAGCAGCCCTAGCGGGAGGAGCACAGATACGCAGTATTTT
CDR3 protein: CASSPSGRSTDTQYF

D gene: -
V gene: TRBV29-1
J gene: TRBJ1-2
clone size: many
CDR3 DNA: TGCAGCGTTGACGGTCTCTCAAAGGGCTATGGCTACACCTTC
CDR3 protein: CSVDGLSKGYGYTF

D gene: TRBD2
V gene: TRBV28
J gene: TRBJ2-7
clone size: -
CDR3 DNA: TGTGCCAGCAGTTTAGGGACTAGCGCCCGCTACGAGCAGTACTTC
CDR3 protein: CASSLGTSARYEQYF

D gene: -
V gene: TRBV15
J gene: TRBJ2-1
clone size: few
CDR3 DNA: TGTGCCACCAGCAGAGTTCAAGGACTAACCTACAATGAGCAGTTCTTC
CDR3 protein: CATSRVQGLTYNEQFF

D gene: TRBD2
V gene: TRBV5-1
J gene: TRBJ2-7
clone size: many
CDR3 DNA: TGCGCCAGCAGCTTGGTTACTAGCGGGAGTCGCGAGCAGTACTTC
CDR3 protein: CASSLVTSGSREQYF

D gene: -
V gene: TRBV15
J gene: TRBJ2-1
clone size: few
CDR3 DNA: TGTGCCACCGCGTATGAGAGGGCCTACAATGAGCAGTTCTTC
CDR3 protein: CATAYERAYNEQFF

D gene: -
V gene: TRBV5-4
J gene: TRBJ2-1
clone size: many
CDR3 DNA: TGTGCCAGCACCATTGGTGGCTCCGTTGGAAGGGAGCAGTTCTTC
CDR3 protein: CASTIGGSVGREQFF

D gene: TRBD2
V gene: TRBV7-2
J gene: TRBJ2-3
clone size: -
CDR3 DNA: TGTGCCAGCAGCCCTCCGGCGGGGGCAGATACGCAGTATTTT
CDR3 protein: CASSPPAGADTQYF

D gene: -
V gene: TRBV20-1
J gene: TRBJ2-1
clone size: few
CDR3 DNA: TGCAGTGCCAGGGGACTCCCATACAATGAGCAGTTCTTC
CDR3 protein: CSARGLPYNEQFF

D gene: TRBD2
V gene: TRBV5-1
J gene: TRBJ2-7
clone size: -
CDR3 DNA: TGCGCCAGCAGCTCTACTAGCGGGAGCTTCTACGAGCAGTACTTC
CDR3 protein: CASSSTSGSFYEQYF

D gene: -
V gene: TRBV12-3/TRBV12-4
J gene: TRBJ2-7
clone size: many
CDR3 DNA: TGTGCCAGCAGTTTAGGAGCCCTTAGCGCCGAGCAGTACTTC
CDR3 protein: CASSLGALSAEQYF

D gene: -
V gene: TRBV5-1
J gene: TRBJ2-2
clone size: once
CDR3 DNA: TGCGCCAGCAGCTTGGACTCCTTGGGCGGGGAGCTGTTTTTT
CDR3 protein: CASSLDSLGGELFF

D gene: -
V gene: TRBV7-9
J gene: TRBJ2-1
clone size: -
CDR3 DNA: TGTGCCAGCAGCTTAGCGCTGACAGTCCCCTGGGTTGAGCAGTTCTTC
CDR3 protein: CASSLALTVPWVEQFF

D gene: TRBD1
V gene: TRBV11-2
J gene: TRBJ2-7
clone size: -
CDR3 DNA: TGTGCCAGCAGCGGAATAGCCCGGGACAGGGGGCGATACGAGCAGTACTTC
CDR3 protein: CASSGIARDRGRYEQYF

D gene: -
V gene: TRBV20-1
J gene: TRBJ1-2
clone size: many
CDR3 DNA: TGCAGTGCTAGTGGGGACACGAACTATGGCTACACCTTC
CDR3 protein: CSASGDTNYGYTF

D gene: -
V gene: TRBV14
J gene: TRBJ1-6
clone size: many
CDR3 DNA: TGTGCCAGCAGCCCGTACCCGTGGGACGGGCGAGAAACAAATTCACCCCTCCACTTT
CDR3 protein: CASSPYPWDGRETNSPLHF

D gene: TRBD1
V gene: TRBV5-1
J gene: TRBJ1-4
clone size: many
CDR3 DNA: TGCGCCAGCAGCCCGGACAGGGTTGGAACTAATGAAAAACTGTTTTTT
CDR3 protein: CASSPDRVGTNEKLFF

D gene: -
V gene: TRBV20-1
J gene: TRBJ1-5
clone size: few
CDR3 DNA: TGCAGTGCTAGAGATTCGGGGCAGACGAGCAATCAGCCCCAGCATTTT
CDR3 protein: CSARDSGQTSNQPQHF

D gene: -
V gene: TRBV5-5
J gene: TRBJ2-4
clone size: many
CDR3 DNA: TGTGCCAGCAGCTTGGTCGCAGGGGAGGACATTCAGTACTTC
CDR3 protein: CASSLVAGEDIQYF

D gene: -
V gene: TRBV7-9
J gene: TRBJ1-2
clone size: many
CDR3 DNA: TGTGCCAGCAGCTTAGTCGGCGGTCCTATCTATGGCTACACCTTC
CDR3 protein: CASSLVGGPIYGYTF

D gene: -
V gene: TRBV5-1
J gene: TRBJ2-3
clone size: -
CDR3 DNA: TGCGCCAGCAGCTTGCGGGAATCTCGCACAGATACGCAGTATTTT
CDR3 protein: CASSLRESRTDTQYF

D gene: TRBD2
V gene: TRBV29-1
J gene: TRBJ2-1
clone size: few
CDR3 DNA: TGCAGCGTTGGAGCGGGAGGGTCTCTTTTCAATGAGCAGTTCTTC
CDR3 protein: CSVGAGGSLFNEQFF

D gene: -
V gene: TRBV10-2
J gene: TRBJ1-2
clone size: many
CDR3 DNA: TGCGCCAGCAGTGAGTCGGGGCAGAATGTCGGCTACACCTTC
CDR3 protein: CASSESGQNVGYTF

D gene: TRBD2
V gene: TRBV12-3/TRBV12-4
J gene: TRBJ2-3
clone size: few
CDR3 DNA: TGTGCCAGTGGGGGAGGGGCAGAAGATACGCAGTATTTT
CDR3 protein: CASGGGAEDTQYF

D gene: -
V gene: TRBV12-3/TRBV12-4
J gene: TRBJ1-6
clone size: -
CDR3 DNA: TGTGCCAGCAGTCCCGCTCCGGGAAGCTCACCCCTCCACTTT
CDR3 protein: CASSPAPGSSPLHF

D gene: -
V gene: TRBV5-1
J gene: TRBJ2-3
clone size: -
CDR3 DNA: TGCGCCAGCAGCTTGGGGGCGGCGCGGACCACAGATACGCAGTATTTT
CDR3 protein: CASSLGAARTTDTQYF

D gene: -
V gene: TRBV20-1
J gene: TRBJ2-3
clone size: few
CDR3 DNA: TGCAGTGGTTCTCCGGGGGATACGCAGTATTTT
CDR3 protein: CSGSPGDTQYF